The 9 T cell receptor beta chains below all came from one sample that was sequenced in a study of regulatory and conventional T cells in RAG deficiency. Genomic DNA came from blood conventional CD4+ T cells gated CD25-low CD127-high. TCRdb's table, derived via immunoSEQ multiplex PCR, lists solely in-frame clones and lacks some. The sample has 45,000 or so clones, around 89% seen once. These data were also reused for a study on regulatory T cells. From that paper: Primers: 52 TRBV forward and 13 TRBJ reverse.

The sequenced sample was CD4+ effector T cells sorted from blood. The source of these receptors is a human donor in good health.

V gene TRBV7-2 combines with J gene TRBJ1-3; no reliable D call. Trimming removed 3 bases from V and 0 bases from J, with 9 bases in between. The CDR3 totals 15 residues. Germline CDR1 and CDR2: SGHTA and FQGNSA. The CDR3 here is CASSFVRTSGNTIYF. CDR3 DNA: TGTGCCAGCAGCTTCGTCCGGACCTCTGGAAACACCATATATTTT.

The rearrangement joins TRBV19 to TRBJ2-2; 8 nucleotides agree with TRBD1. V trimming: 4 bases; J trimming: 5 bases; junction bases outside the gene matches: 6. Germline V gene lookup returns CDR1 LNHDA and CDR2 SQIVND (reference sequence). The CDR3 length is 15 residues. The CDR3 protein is CASSKGQEPTGELFF. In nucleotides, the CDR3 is TGTGCCAGTAGTAAGGGACAGGAGCCTACCGGGGAGCTGTTTTTT.

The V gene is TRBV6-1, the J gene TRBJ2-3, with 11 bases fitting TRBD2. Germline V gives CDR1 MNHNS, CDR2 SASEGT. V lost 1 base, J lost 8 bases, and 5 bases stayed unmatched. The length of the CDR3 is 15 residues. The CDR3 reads CASSEVAGGRSTQYF. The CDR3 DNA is TGTGCCAGCAGTGAAGTAGCGGGGGGGCGTAGTACGCAGTATTTT.

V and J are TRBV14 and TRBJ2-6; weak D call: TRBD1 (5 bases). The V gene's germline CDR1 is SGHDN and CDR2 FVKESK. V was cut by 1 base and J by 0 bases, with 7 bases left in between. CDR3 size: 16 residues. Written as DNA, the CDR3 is TGTGCCAGCAGCCAAGGGGGCTTCTCTGGGGCCAACGTCCTGACTTTC. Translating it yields CASSQGGFSGANVLTF.

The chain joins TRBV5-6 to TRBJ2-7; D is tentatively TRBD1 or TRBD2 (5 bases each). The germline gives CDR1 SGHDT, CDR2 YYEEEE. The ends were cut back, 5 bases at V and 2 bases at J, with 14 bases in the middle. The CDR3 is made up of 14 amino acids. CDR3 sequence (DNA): TGTGCCAGCAGAATTTTCCGGGACGCCTACGAGCAGTACTTC. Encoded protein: CASRIFRDAYEQYF.

In DNA, the CDR3 is TGTGCCAGCTTTGAGACCGTAGGGAGGGGCGATACGCAGTATTTT. This translates into CASFETVGRGDTQYF. The chain has TRBV6-1 and TRBJ2-3; 7 nucleotides match TRBD2. CDR1 is MNHNS and CDR2 is SASEGT in the germline V gene. Unmatched junction bases numbered 14, after V lost 8 bases and J lost 6 bases. The length of the CDR3 is 15 residues.

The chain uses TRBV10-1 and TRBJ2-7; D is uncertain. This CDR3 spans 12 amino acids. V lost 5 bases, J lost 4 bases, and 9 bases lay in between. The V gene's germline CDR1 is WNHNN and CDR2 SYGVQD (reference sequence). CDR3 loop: CASSQDQYEQYF. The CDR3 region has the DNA TGCGCCAGCAGTCAGGACCAATACGAGCAGTACTTC.

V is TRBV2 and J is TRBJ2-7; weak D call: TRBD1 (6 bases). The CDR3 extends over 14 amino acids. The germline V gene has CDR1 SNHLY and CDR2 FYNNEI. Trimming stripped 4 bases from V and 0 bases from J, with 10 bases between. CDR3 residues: CASSGIGGSYEQYF. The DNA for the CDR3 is TGTGCCAGCAGTGGAATAGGGGGCTCCTACGAGCAGTACTTC.

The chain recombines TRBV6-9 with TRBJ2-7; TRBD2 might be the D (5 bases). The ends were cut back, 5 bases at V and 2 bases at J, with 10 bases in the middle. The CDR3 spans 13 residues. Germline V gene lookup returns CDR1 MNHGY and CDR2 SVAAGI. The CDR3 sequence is CASSNSGTYEQYF. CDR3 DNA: TGTGCCAGCAGTAACTCCGGGACCTACGAGCAGTACTTC.